One sample yielded the 12 T cell receptor beta chains listed below, sequenced in a study of T cells in Graves' hyperthyroidism and ophthalmopathy. It was RNA transcripts that yielded the amplified TCR beta CDR3 regions. The HTBI primer set served for first-round RT-PCR of the TCR CDR3. Each CDR3 protein gets one entry after TCRdb re-called the multiplex PCR reads with MiXCR. The sample lists around 580,000 distinct CDR3 sequences; just over 45% were seen once. Material for sequencing was peripheral blood or thyroid tissue (not recorded which). These receptor sequences come from a woman aged 18-29 years with Graves' hyperthyroidism.

This clonotype was recorded many times. The genes are TRBV24-1 and TRBJ1-1; D is uncertain. The CDR3 runs 12 residues. The germline V gene has CDR1 KGHDR and CDR2 SFDVKD. V gave up 3 bases and J gave up 7 bases, with 8 bases separating them. This chain's CDR3 is CATSDTRDEAFF. The CDR3 DNA sequence: TGTGCCACCAGTGATACTCGGGATGAAGCTTTCTTT.

As to this clonotype: A read error is possible here, since a much larger clone lies one base away. For the CDR3, the DNA is TGCGCCAGCAACCCCGGGGACAGAGACACTGAAGCTTTCTTT. Translating gives CASNPGDRDTEAFF. This sequence joins TRBV5-1 and TRBJ1-1, with 7 bases aligning to TRBD1. Per germline, CDR1 SGHRS and CDR2 YFSETQ. The CDR3 totals 14 residues. J lost 3 bases, V lost 6 bases, and 8 bases had no gene match.

The gene calls are TRBV6-6 and TRBJ1-1; TRBD1 might be the D (6 bases). Trimming pared 0 bases from V and 4 bases from J, leaving 12 bases between. The CDR3 sequence is 15 residues long. Germline assignment: CDR1 MNHNY and CDR2 SVGAGI (reference sequence). The DNA of the CDR3 is TGTGCCAGCAGTTACTCGATAGGACAGCGCACTGAAGCTTTCTTT. Its protein is CASSYSIGQRTEAFF.

V gene TRBV29-1 combines with J gene TRBJ2-7, with 7 bases that match TRBD1. The germline V gene encodes CDR1 SQVTM and CDR2 ANQGSEA. The CDR3 totals 12 residues. The junction had 10 bases not matched to a gene; V was cut back by 8 bases and J by 6 bases. In DNA, the CDR3 is TGCAGCCAAGATCGGGCAGGGGGCGAGCAGTACTTC. It specifies CSQDRAGGEQYF.

This clonotype was seen once. The junction departs from germline at one end; a sequencing error may be responsible. The chain has TRBV2 and TRBJ1-4, with TRBD1 as a possible D gene (5 bases). Germline CDR1 SNHLY, CDR2 FYNNEI. The CDR3 contains 15 residues. The CDR3 here is CAGSRGTLGVEKLFF. In nucleotides, the CDR3 is TGCGCCGGCAGCCGGGGGACCTTGGGAGTTGAAAAACTGTTTTTT.

This clonotype came up a few times. The chain links TRBV15 to TRBJ2-7, with TRBD2 matching over 12 bases. The CDR3 covers 16 residues. The germline V gene has CDR1 LNHNV and CDR2 YYDKDF (reference sequence). The V gene end was trimmed by 6 bases and the J gene end by 2 bases; junction bases not matched to a gene: 8. In DNA, the CDR3 is TGTGCCACCAGTCCGCCTCTAGCGGGAGGGGCCTACGAGCAGTACTTC. Protein product: CATSPPLAGGAYEQYF. The variable domain in full, with the rest retrieved from reference TRBV15 and TRBJ2-7, is DAMVIQNPRYQVTQFGKPVTLSCSQTLNHNVMYWYQQKSSQAPKLLFHYYDKDFNNEADTPDNFQSRRPNTSFCFLDIRSPGLGDTAMYLCATSPPLAGGAYEQYFGPGTRLTVT.

The chain carries TRBV29-1 and TRBJ2-5, with D perhaps matching TRBD1 (6 bases). Germline lookup yields CDR1 SQVTM and CDR2 ANQGSEA. The germline V and J ends were trimmed by 2 bases and 5 bases, with 15 bases remaining between them. The CDR3 is made up of 14 amino acids. CDR3 DNA sequence: TGCAGCGTTGAATCGCAGGGGCAAGGGGAGACCCAGTACTTC. Protein product: CSVESQGQGETQYF.

V usage is TRBV19 and J usage is TRBJ2-2, with D uncertain. V gave up 2 bases and J gave up 5 bases, with 3 bases separating them. Germline values: CDR1 LNHDA, CDR2 SQIVND (reference sequence). The length of the CDR3 is 12 residues. CDR3 DNA sequence: TGTGCCAGTAGTATACAAACCGGGGAGCTGTTTTTT. Its protein is CASSIQTGELFF.

This clonotype appeared many times. The chain uses TRBV7-8 and TRBJ2-7; 11 positions match TRBD2. Per germline, CDR1 SGHVS and CDR2 FQNEAQ. The V and J ends lost 3 bases and 2 bases, in that order; junction bases with no gene match: 3. CDR3 length equals 15 residues. CDR3 DNA sequence: TGTGCCAGCAGCTTGGGACTAGCGGCCACCTACGAGCAGTACTTC. Translated: CASSLGLAATYEQYF.

The chain carries TRBV11-1 and TRBJ2-5, with 14 nucleotides matching TRBD2. This CDR3 comprises 15 residues. Trimming removed 5 bases from V and 4 bases from J; junction bases left unmatched: 3. The V gene's germline CDR1 is SGHAT and CDR2 FQDESV (reference sequence). The CDR3 DNA follows: TGTGCCAGCAGCAAGACTAGCGGGAGGGCAGAGACCCAGTACTTC. Amino acid sequence: CASSKTSGRAETQYF.

The chain carries TRBV2 and TRBJ2-7, with TRBD2 identical over 9 bases. This CDR3 has 15 residues. V lost 2 bases and J lost 10; bases outside the gene matches: 12. Germline assignment: CDR1 SNHLY and CDR2 FYNNEI. CDR3 loop: CASSELYSGRDGQYF. DNA for the CDR3: TGTGCCAGCAGTGAATTGTATAGCGGGAGAGACGGACAGTACTTC. The full variable domain, with the rest looked up from reference TRBV2 and TRBJ2-7, is EPEVTQTPSHQVTQMGQEVILRCVPISNHLYFYWYRQILGQKVEFLVSFYNNEISEKSEIFDDQFSVERPDGSNFTLKIRSTKLEDSAMYFCASSELYSGRDGQYFGPGTRLTVT.

The CDR3 loop reads CASRSLGEGWGYTF. The CDR3 DNA is TGTGCCAGCAGATCTCTCGGGGAAGGGTGGGGCTACACCTTC. The V and J genes are TRBV2 and TRBJ1-2; D is unresolved. V was pared by 6 bases and J by 8 bases, with 19 bases between. The CDR3 runs 14 residues. Germline assignment: CDR1 SNHLY and CDR2 FYNNEI.